The sequence of this TCR delta chain was determined in a study of γδ T cells in repeated Plasmodium falciparum infection. Vgamma9/Vdelta2+ and Vdelta2-negative gammadelta T cells were flow-sorted from PBMC for bulk sequencing. Study outcomes and limitations: Vgamma9/Vdelta2+ T cells showed a stable polyclonal repertoire with shared TCRgamma sequences.

This clone was observed many times. Its antigen is unknown. TCRdb called clones anew from the multiplex PCR reads with CATT. The sample comprises 90,000 or so delta-chain clones, 0.8% to 1% of which are singletons, and over 8.5% rests with the top ten. The CDR3 is 22 amino acids. From germline, CDR1 is TSWWSYY and CDR2 QGS. Trimming cost V 5 bases and J 1 base; bases outside gene matches: 23. This sequence originates from a pool of human donors (malaria-infected and uninfected, not separated). The sample consisted of gamma-delta T cells from blood. The chain has TRDV1 and TRDJ2; 9 positions match TRDD2. CDR3 loop: CALGLPSYLTGVSRGLTAQLFF. In DNA, the CDR3 is TGTGCTCTTGGGTTGCCTTCCTACTTGACTGGGGTCTCACGGGGTTTGACAGCACAACTCTTCTTT.